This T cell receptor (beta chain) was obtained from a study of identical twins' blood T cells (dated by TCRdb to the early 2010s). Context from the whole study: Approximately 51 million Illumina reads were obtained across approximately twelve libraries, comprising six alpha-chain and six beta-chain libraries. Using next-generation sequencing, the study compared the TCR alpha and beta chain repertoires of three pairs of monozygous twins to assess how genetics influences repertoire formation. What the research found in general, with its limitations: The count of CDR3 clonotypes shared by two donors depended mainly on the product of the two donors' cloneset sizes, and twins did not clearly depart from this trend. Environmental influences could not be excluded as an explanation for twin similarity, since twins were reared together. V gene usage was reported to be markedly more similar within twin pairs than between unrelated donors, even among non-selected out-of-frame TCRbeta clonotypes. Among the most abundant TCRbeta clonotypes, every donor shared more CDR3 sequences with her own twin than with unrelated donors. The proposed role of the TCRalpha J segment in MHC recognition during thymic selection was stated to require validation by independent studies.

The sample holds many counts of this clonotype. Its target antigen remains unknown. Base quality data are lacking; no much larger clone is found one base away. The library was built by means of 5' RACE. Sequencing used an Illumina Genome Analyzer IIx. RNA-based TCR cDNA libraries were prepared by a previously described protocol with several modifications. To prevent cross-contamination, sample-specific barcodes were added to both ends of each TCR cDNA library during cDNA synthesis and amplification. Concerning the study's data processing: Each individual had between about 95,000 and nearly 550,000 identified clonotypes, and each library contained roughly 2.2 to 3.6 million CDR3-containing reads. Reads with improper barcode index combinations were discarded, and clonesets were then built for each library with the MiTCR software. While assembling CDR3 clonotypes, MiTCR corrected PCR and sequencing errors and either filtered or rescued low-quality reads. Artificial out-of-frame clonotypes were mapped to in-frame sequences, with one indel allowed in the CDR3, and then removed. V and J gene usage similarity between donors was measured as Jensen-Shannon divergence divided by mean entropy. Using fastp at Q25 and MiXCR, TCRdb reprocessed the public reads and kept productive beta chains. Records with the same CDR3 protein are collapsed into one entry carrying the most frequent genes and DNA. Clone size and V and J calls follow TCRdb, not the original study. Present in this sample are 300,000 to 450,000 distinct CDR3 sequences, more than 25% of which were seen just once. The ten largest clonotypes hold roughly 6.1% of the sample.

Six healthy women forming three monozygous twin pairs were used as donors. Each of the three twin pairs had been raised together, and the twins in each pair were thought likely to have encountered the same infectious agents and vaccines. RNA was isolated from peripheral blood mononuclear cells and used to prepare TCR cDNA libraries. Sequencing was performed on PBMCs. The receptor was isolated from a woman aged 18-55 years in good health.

The CDR3: CASSKLQGRYTF. The DNA sequence is TGTGCCAGCAGCAAGCTTCAGGGAAGATACACCTTC. The chain is assembled from TRBV3-1 and TRBJ1-2; possibly the D gene is TRBD1, per 5 matching bases. CDR1 and CDR2 (LGHDT, YNNKEL) derive from the germline V gene (reference sequence). The CDR3 starts with the cysteine, ends with the phenylalanine, and has 12 residues. Only the CDR3 DNA is retained, 36 bases long and in frame from the first base. Trimming removed 5 bases from V and 11 bases from J, leaving 15 bases between the germline ends.